This T cell receptor (beta chain) comes out of a study of cytomegalovirus exposure and HLA in healthy donors. Whole-study results and caveats: Reports indicated that the classifier achieved high specificity and sensitivity in diagnosing cytomegalovirus status.

Trimming cost V 4 bases and J 4 bases, with 16 bases left between them. The CDR3 runs to 15 residues. Germline values: CDR1 MNHEY, CDR2 SVGAGI. With regard to this clone: Its antigen remains unidentified.

Using immunoSEQ multiplex PCR, the repertoire was profiled, and TCRdb retains in-frame clones only, with some absent. Altogether 100,000 to 150,000 clones are present, nearly 90% being singletons, with the ten largest covering about 1.1%. The TCR sequence derives from a young woman in good health and CMV-seronegative. This chain uses TRBV6-5 with TRBJ1-2; TRBD1 is a possible D gene (6 bases). The sequenced sample consisted of PBMCs. CDR3 DNA sequence: TGTGCCAGCAGTTTAACAGGGCCCAAAAGCTATGGCTACACCTTC. Amino acids: CASSLTGPKSYGYTF.